One and the same sample provided the 23 T cell receptor beta chains below, sequenced in a study of cytomegalovirus exposure and HLA in healthy donors. The PCR contained 60 Vbeta and 13 Jbeta primers. Method: immunoSEQ multiplex PCR; TCRdb's copy keeps in-frame clones and lacks some. Of around 110,000 clones listed, around 70% were seen once; the top ten hold roughly 0.79%. The source material was PBMCs. The origin of the receptors is a boy aged 5 to 17 in good health and CMV-seronegative.

This chain links TRBV19 with TRBJ1-4, with a weak D call TRBD1 (5 bases). CDR3 size: 14 residues. V lost 5 bases to trimming and J lost 8 bases, with 15 bases between them. The V gene's germline CDR1 is LNHDA and CDR2 SQIVND (reference sequence). The CDR3 coding sequence is TGTGCCAGTAGTCTCGACAGTGTTGGGGAAAAACTGTTTTTT. This gives the protein CASSLDSVGEKLFF.

The chain employs TRBV30 and TRBJ2-7; 7 bases line up with TRBD1. This CDR3 is built from 13 residues. Germline CDR1 reads GTSNPN; CDR2 reads SVGIG (reference sequence). Losses at the gene ends were 2 bases for V and 5 bases for J; bases not matched to a gene: 6. This CDR3 is CAWSRRQGDEQYF. The CDR3 nucleotides are TGTGCCTGGAGTCGAAGACAGGGCGACGAGCAGTACTTC.

The sample holds a few counts of this clone. V gene TRBV4-3 combines with J gene TRBJ2-3; no firm D call. The CDR3 covers 14 residues. V was clipped by 4 bases and J by 2 bases, with 10 bases between them. Looked up from germline, CDR1 is LGHNA and CDR2 is YSLEER. For the CDR3, the DNA is TGCGCCAGCAGCCCGGTAGACAACACAGATACGCAGTATTTT. Translating gives CASSPVDNTDTQYF.

This clone was seen a single time. This chain uses TRBV4-1 with TRBJ1-2; TRBD1 matches at 8 bases. The CDR3 covers 13 residues. J was trimmed by 11 bases and V by 1 base; bases with no gene match: 6. From germline, CDR1 is MGHRA and CDR2 YSYEKL. CDR3 DNA: TGCGCCAGCAGCCAAGCAGGGGGCTCCTATTACACCTTC. It is translated as CASSQAGGSYYTF.

This chain links TRBV6-5 with TRBJ1-4; 7 bases agree with TRBD1. V was pared by 4 bases and J by 7 bases, with 6 bases of the junction left unmatched. The CDR3 is 14 residues long. The V gene's germline CDR1 is MNHEY and CDR2 SVGAGI. DNA of the CDR3: TGTGCCAGCAGTTCCGGGACAGTGTCTGAAAAACTGTTTTTT. Protein: CASSSGTVSEKLFF.

This clone was seen more than once but under ten times. The chain carries TRBV7-9 and TRBJ2-3; 12 positions agree with TRBD2. J was trimmed by 5 bases and V by 5 bases; bases with no gene match: 11. Germline V lookup: CDR1 SEHNR, CDR2 FQNEAQ (reference sequence). The CDR3 runs to 17 residues. The CDR3 DNA sequence: TGTGCCAGCAGCACCGGACTAGCGGGACTCTCAGGAGATACGCAGTATTTT. Protein product: CASSTGLAGLSGDTQYF.

This clone was counted a few times. CDR3 loop: CASSYSGSTDTQYF. The CDR3 DNA sequence: TGTGCCAGCAGTTACTCCGGGAGCACAGATACGCAGTATTTT. The chain carries TRBV6-5 and TRBJ2-3; D not resolved. This CDR3 contains 14 residues. Germline lookup yields CDR1 MNHEY and CDR2 SVGAGI. V was trimmed by 0 bases and J by 0 bases, leaving 4 bases between them.

CDR3 nucleotide sequence: TGCGCCAGCAGCCAAGATCTGGCCAGGGGCTCCTTGGGGTACAATGAGCAGTTCTTC. The encoded protein is CASSQDLARGSLGYNEQFF. This chain connects TRBV4-3 to TRBJ2-1, with D perhaps matching TRBD1 (6 bases). The length of the CDR3 is 19 residues. Trimming cost V 0 bases and J 4 bases, with 22 bases left between them. The V gene's germline CDR1 is LGHNA and CDR2 YSLEER.

This rearrangement joins TRBV5-1 to TRBJ1-4; D remains ambiguous. V lost 0 bases and J lost 0, with 3 bases in between. This CDR3 region has 14 residues. The germline gives CDR1 SGHRS, CDR2 YFSETQ. The CDR3 here is CASSLAATNEKLFF. CDR3 coding DNA: TGCGCCAGCAGCTTGGCCGCAACTAATGAAAAACTGTTTTTT.

CDR3 DNA sequence: TGTGCCAGCCTGAAGACAGGGGGCAATCAGCCCCAGCATTTT. The encoded protein is CASLKTGGNQPQHF. V is TRBV6-1 and J is TRBJ1-5; 8 bases match TRBD1. Germline trimming cut 8 bases from V and 2 bases from J; bases unmatched to any gene: 5. The CDR3 spans 14 residues. CDR1 and CDR2 (germline): MNHNS, SASEGT.

The rearrangement uses TRBV30 and TRBJ1-5; D perhaps matches TRBD1 (6 bases). This CDR3 is 14 amino acids long. Deletions cut 4 bases from V and 4 bases from J, with 14 bases between. Germline CDR1 is GTSNPN and CDR2 is SVGIG (reference sequence). The CDR3 DNA reads TGTGCCTGGACACCTACAGGGTGGAATCAGCCCCAGCATTTT. It is translated as CAWTPTGWNQPQHF.

The chain uses TRBV6-1 and TRBJ2-7, with no clear D. CDR3 length: 11 amino acids. The V gene's germline CDR1 is MNHNS and CDR2 SASEGT. V dropped 7 bases and J dropped 2 bases, with 6 bases sitting between them. Written as DNA, the CDR3 is TGTGCCAGCACAGAGGCCTACGAGCAGTACTTC. Translated, it gives CASTEAYEQYF.

V is TRBV19 and J is TRBJ1-2, with unresolved D. Germline loops: CDR1 LNHDA, CDR2 SQIVND (reference sequence). The CDR3 spans 14 residues. V was trimmed by 4 bases and J by 5 bases, leaving 14 bases between them. The CDR3 protein is CASSTGSLGYGYTF. The CDR3 DNA follows: TGTGCCAGTAGTACGGGGTCACTCGGGTATGGCTACACCTTC. Combining the CDR3 with reference TRBV19 and TRBJ1-2 gives the whole variable domain DGGITQSPKYLFRKEGQNVTLSCEQNLNHDAMYWYRQDPGQGLRLIYYSQIVNDFQKGDIAEGYSVSREKKESFPLTVTSAQKNPTAFYLCASSTGSLGYGYTFGSGTRLTVV.

This clone was counted only a few times. The rearrangement joins TRBV10-3 to TRBJ1-2; 9 bases fit TRBD1. Germline V CDR1 and CDR2: ENHRY, SYGVKD. Trimming at V came to 11 bases and at J to 3 bases, leaving 4 bases not matched to a gene. There are 12 residues in the CDR3. For the CDR3, the DNA is TGTGCCGTCGGACAGGGGCACTATGGCTACACCTTC. It specifies CAVGQGHYGYTF.

V usage is TRBV4-1 and J usage is TRBJ1-1; 7 bases fit TRBD1. The length of the CDR3 is 14 residues. Germline CDR1 MGHRA, CDR2 YSYEKL. V was clipped by 1 base and J by 4 bases; unmatched bases: 3. CDR3 loop: CASSQAAGGTEAFF. The CDR3 DNA reads TGCGCCAGCAGCCAAGCCGCAGGGGGCACTGAAGCTTTCTTT.

V and J are TRBV15 and TRBJ1-3, with D possibly TRBD1 on 6 matching bases. Germline V lookup: CDR1 LNHNV, CDR2 YYDKDF (reference sequence). The CDR3 has 13 residues. Trimming took 8 bases from V and 4 from J, leaving 12 bases between them. This chain's CDR3 is CATSFGQGNTIYF. DNA for the CDR3: TGTGCCACCTCCTTCGGACAGGGAAACACCATATATTTT.

The gene calls are TRBV5-1 and TRBJ2-3, with 7 bases that match TRBD2. The CDR3 is 15 residues long. With V trimmed by 2 bases and J by 5 bases, 8 bases remained unmatched. Looked up from germline, CDR1 is SGHRS and CDR2 is YFSETQ. The CDR3 here is CASSFGGSEVDTQYF. The CDR3 DNA sequence: TGCGCCAGCAGCTTTGGCGGGAGTGAGGTAGATACGCAGTATTTT.

Details on this clone: The junction differs from germline at one of its ends, possibly a read error. This specimen includes other DNA sequences encoding the same CDR3. CDR3 nucleotides: TGTGCGAGCAGCTTATCGGGACAGGGTTTGTCCCAGCATTTT. Its protein product is CASSLSGQGLSQHF. The chain uses TRBV7-2 and TRBJ1-5; 9 bases agree with TRBD1. The CDR3 totals 14 residues. CDR1 and CDR2 from the germline V gene are SGHTA and FQGNSA. Using reference TRBV7-2 and TRBJ1-5 for the parts outside the CDR3, the full variable domain is GAGVSQSPSNKVTEKGKDVELRCDPISGHTALYWYRQSLGQGLEFLIYFQGNSAPDKSGLPSDRFSAERTGGSVSTLTIQRTQQEDSAVYLCASSLSGQGLSQHFGDGTRLSIL.

The chain links TRBV5-1 to TRBJ2-2; 10 nucleotides align to TRBD1. V was clipped by 4 bases and J by 4 bases; unmatched bases: 7. Germline V CDR1 and CDR2: SGHRS, YFSETQ. The CDR3 has 16 amino acids. The CDR3 sequence is CASSPRTGGVTGELFF. The CDR3 DNA reads as TGCGCCAGCAGCCCCAGGACAGGGGGTGTCACCGGGGAGCTGTTTTTT.

J is TRBJ2-5 and V is TRBV18; the match to TRBD2 covers 9 bases. The CDR3 length is 14 residues. Germline assignment: CDR1 KGHSH and CDR2 LQKENI. V trimming: 6 bases; J trimming: 2 bases; junction bases outside the gene matches: 4. The CDR3 sequence: CASSTLAGQETQYF. The CDR3 DNA follows: TGTGCCAGCTCCACTCTAGCGGGGCAAGAGACCCAGTACTTC.

The V gene is TRBV15, the J gene TRBJ2-7, with 8 positions matching TRBD2. The CDR3 covers 13 residues. V lost 4 bases and J lost 4; bases outside the gene matches: 3. Germline CDR1 is LNHNV and CDR2 is YYDKDF (reference sequence). The CDR3 loop reads CATSNAGGYEQYF. CDR3 in DNA: TGTGCCACCAGCAATGCGGGAGGTTACGAGCAGTACTTC.

This clone showed up just once. The chain joins TRBV5-1 to TRBJ2-1, with 7 positions matching TRBD2. The CDR3 runs to 14 residues. Germline assignment: CDR1 SGHRS and CDR2 YFSETQ. J gave up 2 bases and V 5 bases, and 4 bases lay outside the gene matches. CDR3 coding DNA: TGCGCCAGCAGTGGGGGGGACCCCTACAATGAGCAGTTCTTC. Protein product: CASSGGDPYNEQFF.

The rearrangement joins TRBV6-1 to TRBJ1-5; TRBD1 is a possible D gene (5 bases). With 4 bases removed from V and 6 bases from J, the gap between germline ends came to 10 bases. Germline V gene sequence: CDR1 MNHNS, CDR2 SASEGT. The CDR3 spans 13 residues. The CDR3 DNA reads TGTGCCAGCAGTGGACAGCTCAGTCAGCCCCAGCATTTT. Translation gives CASSGQLSQPQHF.